What follows are 29 T cell receptor beta chains derived from one specimen sequenced in a study of cytomegalovirus exposure and HLA in healthy donors. The PCR ran on 60 Vbeta and 13 Jbeta primers. Some clones are missing from TCRdb's copy, which holds only in-frame ones; the method was immunoSEQ multiplex PCR. The table shows roughly 150,000 clones, with 76% occurring only once. The sequenced sample was PBMCs. Receptors originate from a male donor in good health and CMV-seronegative.

The rearrangement uses TRBV7-3 and TRBJ1-2, with D perhaps matching TRBD1 (6 bases). The CDR3 is 13 amino acids. V lost 1 base and J 4 bases, leaving 7 bases between the germline ends. Per the germline V gene, CDR1 is SGHTA and CDR2 is FQGTGA. The CDR3 DNA follows: TGTGCCAGCAGCTTAAACAGGGTCTATGGCTACACCTTC. Its translation is CASSLNRVYGYTF.

The V call is TRBV13, the J call TRBJ2-3; TRBD2 agrees at 7 bases. The germline V gene has CDR1 PRHDT and CDR2 FYEKMQ (reference sequence). V was pared by 5 bases and J by 8 bases, with 22 bases of the junction left unmatched. CDR3 length: 18 amino acids. As DNA, the CDR3 is TGTGCCAGCAGCAACCCACTTCTGAACCGGGAGGAAACTATTACGCAGTATTTT. Its protein is CASSNPLLNREETITQYF.

The chain carries TRBV7-8 and TRBJ1-4, with no clear D. Germline loops: CDR1 SGHVS, CDR2 FQNEAQ. V was shortened by 5 bases and J by 8 bases, with 21 bases between the two germline ends. The CDR3 sequence is 16 residues long. As DNA, the CDR3 is TGTGCCAGCAGCCCCACCCGCGAACAGCGGAAGGAAAAACTGTTTTTT. Protein sequence: CASSPTREQRKEKLFF.

This clone was picked up one time. The chain recombines TRBV27 with TRBJ2-7; 10 bases map to TRBD2. CDR1 MNHEY and CDR2 SMNVEV come from the germline V gene (reference sequence). The ends lost 1 base at V and 10 bases at J; junction bases unmatched: 4. CDR3 length: 13 amino acids. For the CDR3, the DNA is TGTGCCAGCAGTTTATGGGCTAGCGGGAGTCAGTACTTC. This translates into CASSLWASGSQYF.

This clone showed up just a few times. Written as DNA, the CDR3 is TGTGCCAGCAGTTTAAGCTGGGGGCGCCGTTCCGCTGAAGCTTTCTTT. Its protein product is CASSLSWGRRSAEAFF. This chain connects TRBV28 to TRBJ1-1, with D perhaps TRBD1 (6 bases). This CDR3 spans 16 amino acids. Trimming shortened V by 2 bases and J by 6 bases, and 19 bases separated the two germline ends. Germline CDR1 and CDR2: MDHEN and SYDVKM.

The sample holds a few counts of this clone. The gene calls are TRBV9 and TRBJ2-1, with TRBD2 matching 8 bases. V gave up 0 bases and J gave up 7 bases; unmatched junction bases: 9. Germline V gene lookup returns CDR1 SGDLS and CDR2 YYNGEE. The CDR3 totals 16 residues. The CDR3 here is CASSVDPGGPVNEQFF. CDR3 in DNA: TGTGCCAGCAGCGTAGATCCGGGAGGGCCGGTAAATGAGCAGTTCTTC.

The chain recombines TRBV28 with TRBJ1-5; maybe TRBD1 (6 bases). The length of the CDR3 is 16 residues. Looked up from germline, CDR1 is MDHEN and CDR2 is SYDVKM. V was pared by 2 bases and J by 2 bases, with 13 bases between. The CDR3 DNA is TGTGCCAGCAGTTTAAGAGGGGGAGTGGGCAATCAGCCCCAGCATTTT. It encodes CASSLRGGVGNQPQHF.

The V gene is TRBV7-2, the J gene TRBJ1-2, with D possibly TRBD1 on 5 matching bases. The CDR3 is 14 residues long. The germline V gene encodes CDR1 SGHTA and CDR2 FQGNSA. The ends were cut back, 1 base at V and 7 bases at J, with 13 bases in the middle. The CDR3 is CASSLVPGEAGYTF. The CDR3 DNA reads TGTGCCAGCAGCTTAGTTCCGGGGGAAGCTGGCTACACCTTC.

As to this clone: This sample also contains other DNA sequences that code for the same CDR3. This sequence joins TRBV5-1 and TRBJ2-7; 11 bases agree with TRBD2. J was trimmed by 4 bases and V by 1 base; bases with no gene match: 1. Germline V lookup: CDR1 SGHRS, CDR2 YFSETQ. The CDR3 has 14 residues. CDR3 residues: CASSLTSGSYEQYF. CDR3 DNA: TGCGCCAGCAGCTTGACTAGCGGGAGTTACGAGCAGTACTTC. The whole variable domain, remainder taken from reference TRBV5-1 and TRBJ2-7, is KAGVTQTPRYLIKTRGQQVTLSCSPISGHRSVSWYQQTPGQGLQFLFEYFSETQRNKGNFPGRFSGRQFSNSRSEMNVSTLELGDSALYLCASSLTSGSYEQYFGPGTRLTVT.

This chain links TRBV6-5 with TRBJ2-7, with TRBD2 as a possible D gene (6 bases). Germline lookup yields CDR1 MNHEY and CDR2 SVGAGI. The germline V and J ends were trimmed by 6 bases and 7 bases, with 16 bases remaining between them. The CDR3 is made up of 13 amino acids. The CDR3 DNA sequence: TGTGCCAGCAGGCGGGGTCCTGTGGGGGAGCAGTACTTC. Amino acid sequence: CASRRGPVGEQYF.

This clone was counted between two and nine times. The chain recombines TRBV29-1 with TRBJ1-3; unclear D gene. CDR3 length equals 14 residues. Germline V gives CDR1 SQVTM, CDR2 ANQGSEA. The germline V and J ends were trimmed by 2 bases and 4 bases, with 12 bases remaining between them. CDR3 nucleotide sequence: TGCAGCGTTGAACGGGGTTCAGGAGGAAACACCATATATTTT. This codes for CSVERGSGGNTIYF. The full variable domain, in which reference TRBV29-1 and TRBJ1-3 provide the parts outside the CDR3, is SAVISQKPSRDICQRGTSLTIQCQVDSQVTMMFWYRQQPGQSLTLIATANQGSEATYESGFVIDKFPISRPNLTFSTLTVSNMSPEDSSIYLCSVERGSGGNTIYFGEGSWLTVV.

The chain is built from TRBV28 and TRBJ2-1, with D maybe TRBD2 (5 bases). The V and J ends lost 3 bases and 10 bases respectively, with 10 bases between them. The CDR3 loop spans 12 amino acids. Looked up from germline, CDR1 is MDHEN and CDR2 is SYDVKM. The CDR3 sequence: CASSFPEGEQFF. CDR3 DNA sequence: TGTGCCAGCAGTTTTCCAGAGGGCGAGCAGTTCTTC.

The chain uses TRBV2 and TRBJ2-7, with a tentative D call TRBD1 (6 bases). This CDR3 has 13 amino acids. The germline V and J ends were trimmed by 6 bases and 1 base, with 10 bases remaining between them. Germline CDR1 and CDR2: SNHLY and FYNNEI. The CDR3 loop reads CASSLGQSYEQYF. CDR3 in DNA: TGTGCCAGCAGCCTCGGACAGTCCTACGAGCAGTACTTC.

This chain links TRBV2 with TRBJ1-5; tentative D call: TRBD1 (5 bases). The CDR3 covers 16 residues. V lost 5 bases, J lost 0 bases, and 14 bases lay in between. Germline CDR1 reads SNHLY; CDR2 reads FYNNEI. The CDR3 coding sequence is TGTGCCAGCAGTCTAGGGGCGACTTATAGCAATCAGCCCCAGCATTTT. This sequence encodes CASSLGATYSNQPQHF.

CDR3 coding DNA: TGTGCCAGTCGGGGCGGGGTCTCGGTAGGGGAGACCCAGTACTTC. Translated: CASRGGVSVGETQYF. The chain uses TRBV2 and TRBJ2-5; D is possibly TRBD2 (6 bases). This CDR3 is 15 amino acids long. Trimming took 9 bases from V and 5 from J, leaving 22 bases between them. Germline CDR1 reads SNHLY; CDR2 reads FYNNEI.

This sequence joins TRBV5-1 and TRBJ1-1; D unclear. Trimming left V 4 bases short and J 3 bases short, with 13 bases between. The CDR3 is 14 residues long. Germline assignment: CDR1 SGHRS and CDR2 YFSETQ. CDR3 region: CASSLGLEYTEAFF. Written as DNA, the CDR3 is TGCGCCAGCAGCCTCGGACTGGAGTACACTGAAGCTTTCTTT.

The chain couples TRBV7-2 to TRBJ1-1, with D unresolved. V was pared by 0 bases and J by 1 base, with 9 bases between. The V gene's germline CDR1 is SGHTA and CDR2 FQGNSA. This CDR3 is 15 amino acids long. Written as DNA, the CDR3 is TGTGCCAGCAGCTTAGCTACTGGTGGGAACACTGAAGCTTTCTTT. Encoded protein: CASSLATGGNTEAFF.

The chain links TRBV23-1 to TRBJ2-1, with 8 bases fitting TRBD1. TRBV23-1 is identified as an open reading frame with a role that is uncertain. After removal of 0 bases from V and 6 bases from J, the junction contained 13 bases not matched to a gene. The CDR3 is 18 amino acids. CDR3 sequence: CASSQSVAVAGQANEQFF. The CDR3 bases are TGCGCCAGCAGTCAATCGGTGGCGGTGGCGGGACAGGCCAATGAGCAGTTCTTC.

The genes are TRBV2 and TRBJ1-1; no definite D call. Germline CDR1 reads SNHLY; CDR2 reads FYNNEI. With 0 bases removed from V and 4 bases from J, the gap between germline ends came to 9 bases. This CDR3 contains 14 residues. Here the CDR3 DNA reads TGTGCCAGCAGTGAAGCGTACCAGGCCACTGAAGCTTTCTTT. It translates to CASSEAYQATEAFF.

The chain couples TRBV5-4 to TRBJ1-1; TRBD1 is a possible D gene (5 bases). V lost 0 bases and J lost 6, with 15 bases in between. The CDR3 covers 15 residues. Germline assignment: CDR1 SGHNT and CDR2 YYREEE (reference sequence). CDR3 coding DNA: TGTGCCAGCAGCTTGGCCGGGGGACGCTCCTCTGAAGCTTTCTTT. Encoded protein: CASSLAGGRSSEAFF.

This sequence joins TRBV5-1 and TRBJ2-1; 8 bases line up with TRBD1. This CDR3 is 19 amino acids long. CDR1 and CDR2 (germline): SGHRS, YFSETQ. The V and J ends lost 4 bases and 4 bases, in that order; junction bases with no gene match: 19. Here the CDR3 reads CASSPRAAQGGFSYNEQFF. The CDR3 nucleotides are TGCGCCAGCAGCCCGAGGGCGGCACAGGGGGGATTTTCGTACAATGAGCAGTTCTTC.

The chain employs TRBV5-1 and TRBJ1-2; D gene uncertain. The germline CDR1 and CDR2 sequences are SGHRS and YFSETQ. The germline V and J ends were trimmed by 0 bases and 2 bases, with 14 bases remaining between them. This CDR3 spans 16 amino acids. The CDR3 region is CASSLVVGGGNYGYTF. The CDR3 DNA sequence: TGCGCCAGCAGCTTGGTTGTCGGAGGAGGGAACTATGGCTACACCTTC.

V usage is TRBV7-9 and J usage is TRBJ2-5; the match to TRBD2 covers 11 bases. This CDR3 is 16 amino acids long. Germline CDR1 SEHNR, CDR2 FQNEAQ (reference sequence). The ends lost 5 bases at V and 5 bases at J; junction bases unmatched: 10. The CDR3 coding sequence is TGTGCCAGCAGCCGCGGAGATAGCGGGAGGGTGGAGACCCAGTACTTC. Translated: CASSRGDSGRVETQYF.

CDR3 sequence (DNA): TGTGCCAGCAGCTCAGGGGGACTCGCCATGAACAATGAGCAGTTCTTC. Encoded protein: CASSSGGLAMNNEQFF. This sequence joins TRBV7-3 and TRBJ2-1; a weak D match, TRBD1 (7 bases). The CDR3 runs to 16 residues. The V gene lost 4 bases and the J gene lost 5 bases, with 18 bases spanning the gap. CDR1 is SGHTA, CDR2 FQGTGA, per germline.

In its sample, this clone was seen once. The chain employs TRBV6-4 and TRBJ2-2, with a tentative D call TRBD1 (5 bases). The V and J ends lost 3 bases and 4 bases respectively, with 12 bases between them. There are 15 residues in the CDR3. Germline CDR1 MRHNA, CDR2 SNTAGT. This chain's CDR3 is CASSEKGPPTGELFF. The CDR3 DNA sequence: TGTGCCAGCAGTGAAAAGGGGCCACCCACCGGGGAGCTGTTTTTT.

This clone was seen just once. The chain carries TRBV28 and TRBJ2-7, with a possible D match to TRBD1 (6 bases). Per germline, CDR1 MDHEN and CDR2 SYDVKM. This CDR3 spans 12 amino acids. V dropped 3 bases and J dropped 4 bases, with 7 bases sitting between them. This CDR3 reads CASSFQGYEQYF. DNA for the CDR3: TGTGCCAGCAGTTTCCAGGGGTACGAGCAGTACTTC.

J is TRBJ2-2 and V is TRBV5-1; 7 nucleotides match TRBD2. The CDR3 sequence is 15 residues long. From germline, CDR1 is SGHRS and CDR2 YFSETQ. V was pared by 0 bases and J by 5 bases, with 4 bases of the junction left unmatched. This CDR3 is CASSLALGGTGELFF. In DNA, the CDR3 is TGCGCCAGCAGCTTGGCCCTCGGGGGGACCGGGGAGCTGTTTTTT.

This chain uses TRBV10-3 with TRBJ1-5; D not resolved. The CDR3 is 14 residues long. Germline CDR1 and CDR2: ENHRY and SYGVKD. V lost 3 bases and J lost 8, with 14 bases in between. CDR3 in DNA: TGTGCCATCAGTGAACTTGGCGGCCTGGAGCCCCAGCATTTT. It is translated as CAISELGGLEPQHF.

Only a few counts were recorded for this clone. The V gene is TRBV18, the J gene TRBJ2-7; D not resolved. Trimming pared 4 bases from V and 0 bases from J, leaving 4 bases between. Germline V gene sequence: CDR1 KGHSH, CDR2 LQKENI. The CDR3 has 12 amino acids. The CDR3 spells CASSQSSYEQYF. Written as DNA, the CDR3 is TGTGCCAGCTCACAGAGCTCCTACGAGCAGTACTTC.